These 18 T cell receptor beta chains originate from one sample sequenced in a study of control samples from healthy donors and cancer patients. The data were produced by immunoSEQ multiplex PCR, yet TCRdb's version contains in-frame clones alone and is incomplete. The sample records more than 60,000 clones, about 90% being singletons. Sequencing used PBMCs. The receptor source for this set is a man between 60 and 75 years old with colorectal cancer.

This chain joins TRBV5-1 and TRBJ1-3; the match to TRBD1 covers 7 bases. V shed 6 bases and J 0 bases; nucleotides not matched to a gene: 6. The germline V gene has CDR1 SGHRS and CDR2 YFSETQ. CDR3 length: 15 amino acids. The DNA for the CDR3 is TGCGCCAGCATGGCGGGACAGTCCTCTGGAAACACCATATATTTT. This translates into CASMAGQSSGNTIYF.

The V and J genes are TRBV30 and TRBJ2-5, with TRBD2 identical over 10 bases. Germline assignment: CDR1 GTSNPN and CDR2 SVGIG (reference sequence). The CDR3 loop spans 15 amino acids. With 4 bases clipped from V and 8 bases from J, the junction kept 13 bases outside the gene matches. Here the CDR3 DNA reads TGTGCCTGGAACCGCCCTATAGCGGGGGGCTTTACCCAGTACTTC. Protein: CAWNRPIAGGFTQYF. The variable domain in full, completed from reference TRBV30 and TRBJ2-5, reads SQTIHQWPATLVQPVGSPLSLECTVEGTSNPNLYWYRQAAGRGLQLLFYSVGIGQISSEVPQNLSASRPQDRQFILSSKKLLLSDSGFYLCAWNRPIAGGFTQYFGPGTRLLVL.

CDR3 nucleotides: TGTGCCAGCAGCTTCGATTCTGGCTCTACTTTCTTT. Protein product: CASSFDSGSTFF. J is TRBJ1-1 and V is TRBV5-4; D is unclear. From germline, CDR1 is SGHNT and CDR2 YYREEE (reference sequence). Trimming left V 2 bases short and J 12 bases short, with 14 bases between. CDR3 size: 12 residues.

This chain connects TRBV3-1 (or the pseudogene TRBV3-2) to TRBJ2-2, with D unclear. The CDR3 length is 13 residues. The germline V gene has CDR1 LGHDT and CDR2 YNNKEL (reference sequence). Trimming shortened V by 2 bases and J by 11 bases, and 12 bases separated the two germline ends. CDR3: CASSQLTLEELFF. The CDR3 region has the DNA TGTGCCAGCAGCCAACTGACACTGGAAGAGCTGTTTTTT.

The J gene is TRBJ2-3, the V gene TRBV5-8, with D uncertain. The germline V gene encodes CDR1 SGHTS and CDR2 YDEGEE. V shed 2 bases and J shed 6 bases, with 4 bases lying between them. This CDR3 is built from 11 residues. In DNA form, the CDR3 reads TGTGCCAGCAGCTTTTTGGATACGCAGTATTTT. It codes for CASSFLDTQYF.

The J gene is TRBJ2-5, the V gene TRBV27; 8 bases are a match to TRBD1. Germline CDR1 MNHEY, CDR2 SMNVEV (reference sequence). CDR3 length equals 13 residues. V shed 6 bases and J 4 bases; nucleotides not matched to a gene: 4. The CDR3 loop reads CASSKDRVETQYF. CDR3 sequence (DNA): TGTGCCAGCAGCAAGGACAGGGTAGAGACCCAGTACTTC.

The V call is TRBV28, the J call TRBJ1-3, with D maybe TRBD1 (6 bases). This CDR3 is 15 amino acids long. Germline V gene data show CDR1 as MDHEN and CDR2 as SYDVKM. V gave up 4 bases and J gave up 1 base, with 11 bases separating them. CDR3 nucleotides: TGTGCCAGCAGTTCCGGGGGCTCATCTGGAAACACCATATATTTT. Protein: CASSSGGSSGNTIYF.

The chain employs TRBV4-1 and TRBJ2-7; TRBD1 aligns across 8 bases. The length of the CDR3 is 14 residues. V dropped 4 bases and J dropped 7; count of bases not matched to a gene: 9. CDR1 and CDR2 (germline): MGHRA, YSYEKL. The CDR3 DNA is TGCGCCAGCAGCCCAGGACAGGGCCGCCAGGAGCAGTACTTC. It translates to CASSPGQGRQEQYF.

Points on this clone: A junction end diverges from the germline sequence, so it may reflect a read error. The chain recombines TRBV6-1 with TRBJ2-7; D ambiguous. CDR3 length: 10 residues. CDR1 and CDR2 (germline): MNHNS, SASEGT. CDR3 bases: TGTGCCAGCAGTGAAGAGAGTGAAGAATTC. It codes for CASSEESEEF.

This chain links TRBV13 with TRBJ2-1, with 8 nucleotides matching TRBD2. Germline V gives CDR1 PRHDT, CDR2 FYEKMQ (reference sequence). The CDR3 contains 14 residues. Trimming took 8 bases from V and 4 from J; bases not matched to a gene: 7. The CDR3: CASGAGGYYNEQFF. CDR3 sequence (DNA): TGTGCCAGCGGCGCGGGGGGCTATTACAATGAGCAGTTCTTC.

The chain combines TRBV5-1 with TRBJ2-1, with TRBD1 identical over 12 bases. In germline, CDR1 is SGHRS, CDR2 YFSETQ. This CDR3 is built from 16 residues. Losses at the gene ends were 4 bases for V and 4 bases for J; bases not matched to a gene: 6. CDR3 residues: CASSPPGQGAYNEQFF. CDR3 in DNA: TGCGCCAGCAGCCCCCCGGGACAGGGGGCTTACAATGAGCAGTTCTTC.

The chain couples TRBV9 to TRBJ2-1; tentative D call: TRBD2 (6 bases). V lost 0 bases and J 7 bases, leaving 11 bases between the germline ends. The CDR3 runs to 14 residues. Germline V CDR1 and CDR2: SGDLS, YYNGEE. The chain's CDR3 is CASSVELAQNEQFF. The CDR3 DNA reads as TGTGCCAGCAGCGTAGAACTAGCCCAGAATGAGCAGTTCTTC. Looking up the rest from reference TRBV9 and TRBJ2-1 gives the full variable domain: DSGVTQTPKHLITATGQRVTLRCSPRSGDLSVYWYQQSLDQGLQFLIQYYNGEERAKGNILERFSAQQFPDLHSELNLSSLELGDSALYFCASSVELAQNEQFFGPGTRLTVL.

The V call is TRBV12-3 or TRBV12-4, the J call TRBJ2-7; D is undetermined. This CDR3 has 13 amino acids. Trimming stripped 2 bases from V and 3 bases from J, with 8 bases between. The chain's CDR3 is CASSLINDYEQYF. CDR3 nucleotide sequence: TGTGCCAGCAGTTTAATCAACGACTACGAGCAGTACTTC.

This clone turned up a few times. The CDR3 DNA reads TGTGCCAGCAGCTCTAGTTGGACCCAGTACTTC. Its protein is CASSSSWTQYF. The V call is TRBV7-2, the J call TRBJ2-5, with unresolved D. This CDR3 comprises 11 residues. Trimming removed 4 bases at V and 7 bases at J, with 7 bases between. Germline CDR1 SGHTA, CDR2 FQGNSA.

CDR3 sequence reads: CASTGGGYGYTF. CDR3 nucleotide sequence: TGTGCCAGCACGGGTGGGGGGTATGGCTACACCTTC. The rearrangement uses TRBV25-1 and TRBJ1-2, with a possible D match to TRBD1 (5 bases). This CDR3 contains 12 residues. The V gene's germline CDR1 is MGHDK and CDR2 SYGVNS. Trimming removed 7 bases at V and 5 bases at J, with 11 bases between.

The gene calls are TRBV7-9 and TRBJ2-1; 7 bases line up with TRBD1. The CDR3 spans 13 residues. Trimming took 5 bases from V and 6 from J; bases not matched to a gene: 4. Germline loops: CDR1 SEHNR, CDR2 FQNEAQ (reference sequence). The CDR3 loop reads CASSPGQSNEQFF. The CDR3 nucleotides are TGTGCCAGCAGCCCGGGACAGAGCAATGAGCAGTTCTTC. The complete variable domain, with remaining parts taken from reference TRBV7-9 and TRBJ2-1, reads DTGVSQNPRHKITKRGQNVTFRCDPISEHNRLYWYRQTLGQGPEFLTYFQNEAQLEKSRLLSDRFSAERPKGSFSTLEIQRTEQGDSAMYLCASSPGQSNEQFFGPGTRLTVL.

This sequence joins TRBV28 and TRBJ2-3, with D perhaps matching TRBD1 (7 bases). This CDR3 is 14 amino acids long. Per germline, CDR1 MDHEN and CDR2 SYDVKM. V lost 10 bases and J lost 6, with 20 bases in between. This chain's CDR3 is CATKLAPGGDTQYF. The CDR3 DNA sequence: TGTGCCACCAAATTGGCCCCAGGGGGGGATACGCAGTATTTT.

The chain uses TRBV7-9 and TRBJ1-3; 10 nucleotides agree with TRBD1. The V gene's germline CDR1 is SEHNR and CDR2 FQNEAQ (reference sequence). The CDR3 has 15 amino acids. J was trimmed by 3 bases and V by 10 bases; bases with no gene match: 9. CDR3 loop: CATSRDRGGGNTIYF. The CDR3 DNA follows: TGTGCCACTTCCCGGGACAGGGGAGGTGGAAACACCATATATTTT.